This T cell receptor beta chain is from a study of cytomegalovirus exposure and HLA in healthy donors. Whole-study results and caveats: For most TCR beta V segments, an earlier analysis put the productive rate at about 87% or about 30% of the time.

As to this clone: The antigen is undetermined.

The CDR3 consists of 14 residues. Germline lookup yields CDR1 SGHAT and CDR2 FQNNGV. The ends were cut back, 5 bases at V and 1 base at J, with 12 bases in the middle. A multiplex PCR was run with 60 Vbeta primers and 13 Jbeta primers. Profiled with immunoSEQ multiplex PCR; TCRdb holds only in-frame clones, not every one. The repertoire consists of 100,000 to 150,000 clones, with 65% to 75% occurring once and the leading ten covering roughly 11%. This receptor was identified in a woman between 50 and 59 years old in good health and CMV-seropositive. The V gene is TRBV11-2, the J gene TRBJ2-7; the D gene is possibly TRBD1 (6 bases). Material: PBMCs. The CDR3 protein is CASSATGQSYEQYF. Written as DNA, the CDR3 is TGTGCCAGCAGCGCAACAGGGCAGTCCTACGAGCAGTACTTC.